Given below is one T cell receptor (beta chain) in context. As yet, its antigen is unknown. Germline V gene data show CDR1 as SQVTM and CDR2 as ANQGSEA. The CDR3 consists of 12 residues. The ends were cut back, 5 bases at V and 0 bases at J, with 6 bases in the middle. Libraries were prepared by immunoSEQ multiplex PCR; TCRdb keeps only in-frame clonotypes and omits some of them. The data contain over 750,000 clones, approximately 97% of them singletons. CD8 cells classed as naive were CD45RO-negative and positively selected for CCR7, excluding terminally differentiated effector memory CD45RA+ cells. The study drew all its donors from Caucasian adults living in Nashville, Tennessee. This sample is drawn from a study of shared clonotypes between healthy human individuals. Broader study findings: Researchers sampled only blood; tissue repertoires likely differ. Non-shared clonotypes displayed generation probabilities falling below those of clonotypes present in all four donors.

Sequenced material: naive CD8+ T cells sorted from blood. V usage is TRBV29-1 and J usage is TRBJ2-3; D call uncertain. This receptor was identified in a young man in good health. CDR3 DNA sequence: TGCAGCGTTCCGGGTAGCACAGATACGCAGTATTTT. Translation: CSVPGSTDTQYF.